The T cell receptor (beta chain) under discussion was sequenced for a study of T cell repertoires in cytomegalovirus infection. On the study more broadly: Well-studied HLA-B-restricted CMV epitopes were used in the study alongside recently identified HLA-C-restricted ones.

Study-level findings and limits: Cumulative public TCR beta family frequency identified carriers of CMV plus the relevant HLA. The ex vivo response was dominated by HLA-C-restricted CMV-specific TCR beta clonotypes.

To note about this clonotype: Its target is not known. Compared with germline, one end of the junction differs, possibly owing to a read error.

CDR1 is MNHEY and CDR2 is SMNVEV in the germline V gene (reference sequence). The CDR3 totals 15 residues. TCRdb recomputed calls from the reads with MiXCR, one row per CDR3 protein. This sample has roughly 990,000 distinct CDR3 sequences, with approximately 31% found just once. The material was cultured CD8+ T cells from PBMCs, obtained from culture after CMV antigen stimulation. The gene calls are TRBV27 and TRBJ1-5; D is perhaps TRBD1 (6 bases). The TCR originated in a human donor in good health (CMV status not recorded). Some clones in this sample may be carry-over from other donors' samples. The CDR3 loop is CASSVSGQSNQPQHF. Here the CDR3 DNA reads TGTGCCAGCAGTGTATCGGGACAAAGCAATCAGCCCCAGCATTTT.